This paragraph covers one TCR beta chain sequence. This clone was seen a single time. Its antigen is currently not known. No much larger clone is present one base from it, and per-base qualities are unavailable. This sample is part of a study of shared clonotypes between healthy human individuals (dated by TCRdb to 2019 to 2021). Describing the broader study: A couple of women and a few men aged 18 to 49 years were included in the cohort. For each donor, CD4 naive and CD4 memory were each run on three plates, CD8 naive on two plates, and CD8 memory on one plate. The study deeply sequenced blood TCR repertoires of about five healthy adults to estimate repertoire size and the extent of clonotype sharing between individuals. To increase sequencing depth and limit assay-specific biases, different laboratories used diverse techniques to prepare libraries and sequence TCR repertoires. Each donor's leukapheresis produced roughly between roughly 0.85 and 10 billion PBMCs. Study-wide conclusions, independent of this receptor: Based on pairwise subsampling, the degree of clonotype sharing among donors was expected to be affected by sequencing depth. Estimated clonotype richness was generally larger for naive than for memory subsets. Compared with non-shared clonotypes, clonotypes shared by all four sorted-subset donors had higher generation probabilities. The genetic and exposure-history diversity represented was limited by the small number of donors. Rarefaction of sorted-subset datasets indicated incomplete sequencing despite the large sequencing depth. Sharing across several donors was observed for approximately 5% of naive CD4, over 3% of naive CD8, 2% to 2.5% of memory CD4, and over 0.3% of memory CD8 clonotypes. Sampling was restricted to blood, and TCR repertoires in tissue are likely to differ from TCR repertoires in blood.

The donors were healthy, HIV-negative adults who had no recently reported acute infections or vaccinations. Only Caucasian adults living in Nashville, Tennessee, USA were represented among the donors. CD4+ T cells were enriched by magnetic negative selection; naive cells were then positively selected on CD45RA, and the negative fraction formed the memory subset. Blood was obtained by leukapheresis, after which PBMCs were separated by Ficoll-Histopaque density gradient centrifugation and cryopreserved in liquid nitrogen vapor phase. Purity and quantity of every magnetically sorted T cell population were checked by analytical flow cytometry. Each sorted fraction had its genomic DNA isolated and then quantified by UV absorbance on a Nanodrop 2000c. TCR CDR3 regions were amplified from genomic DNA by multiplex PCR using the deep immunoSEQ assay. Genomic DNA extracted from each cell subset was distributed evenly over all wells of several immunoSEQ 96-well plates, and each plate served as one replicate. For sorted subsets, around 200 ng genomic DNA, equal to approximately 30,000 T cell genomes, was loaded into each replicate PCR. The purified libraries were quantified using a Qubit 3.0 fluorometer, sized with a Bioanalyzer 2100, and then quantified again using the KAPA Library Quantification kit. Each immunoSEQ 96-well plate was sequenced on its own single-read 150-cycle Illumina NextSeq 550 flow cell. In the paper's pipeline: Because only junctional sequences without quality scores were contained in the immunoSEQ output, filtering matching that applied to full-length reads could not be performed. Sequences were annotated with PyIR, a Python wrapper for IgBLAST v1.9, using IMGT germline references to assign V/J genes and CDR3. Reads with weak V/J assignments (E-value above 1e-6), missing CDR3, stop codons, out-of-frame junctions, or ambiguous translated residues were removed. V3J clonotypes were defined as sequences sharing an identical inferred V gene, J gene, and CDR3 amino acid sequence. To compute the percentage overlap between repertoires, the number of shared unique clonotypes was divided by the size of the smaller repertoire. Richness of each repertoire was evaluated using RTK rarefaction, the Chao1 estimator, and Recon v2.1 estimates of unobserved clonotypes. OLGA was used to compute generation probabilities for all TCRbeta clonotypes that the gDNA method yielded from several donors. TCRdb mirrors the immuneACCESS table, restricted to in-frame sequences. Some clones are absent from its copies; in checked studies, under half trace to an unresolved V gene, and the reason for the others is unknown. V, J and clone size reflect that table, while D and trimming were determined from the DNA. This sample holds approximately 500,000 clones; about 96% were observed only once. About 0.057% of the sample rests with the top ten.

CDR1 is given as LNHDA and CDR2 as SQIVND, both from the germline V gene (reference sequence). The trim is 6 bases for V and 6 bases for J, with a gap of 16 bases between the germline ends. The CDR3 goes from the cysteine to the phenylalanine over 14 residues. CDR3 DNA is the only sequence kept; it has 42 bases, read in frame from the first base. This sequence originates from a woman between 25 and 40 years old in good health. This chain joins TRBV19 to TRBJ2-3, with no reliable assignment of the D segment. The source material was naive CD4+ T cells sorted from blood. The meaning of the sample's cell subset or site label: CD45RA+ positively selected. The sequence in DNA is TGTGCCAGTAGCCGGACCAACCGGGTGGATACGCAGTATTTT. Its protein is CASSRTNRVDTQYF.